One sample yielded the 32 T cell receptor beta chains listed below, sequenced in a study of cytomegalovirus exposure and HLA in healthy donors. The PCR had 60 Vbeta and 13 Jbeta primers. TCRdb keeps only in-frame clones here, not all; method: immunoSEQ multiplex PCR. Its table records roughly 140,000 clones. Input material: PBMCs. All receptors come from a male donor in good health and CMV-seronegative.

The chain carries TRBV27 and TRBJ2-5, with 7 positions matching TRBD2. V lost 3 bases to trimming and J lost 2 bases; unmatched junction nucleotides: 6. Germline V gene data show CDR1 as MNHEY and CDR2 as SMNVEV (reference sequence). This CDR3 contains 15 residues. The CDR3 sequence: CASSFLLGGQETQYF. The CDR3, as DNA: TGTGCCAGCAGTTTTCTACTGGGGGGGCAAGAGACCCAGTACTTC.

The gene calls are TRBV30 and TRBJ2-1; possible D gene TRBD2, 5 bases. This CDR3 contains 14 residues. CDR1 GTSNPN and CDR2 SVGIG come from the germline V gene (reference sequence). The V end was cut by 6 bases, the J end by 7 bases, with 19 bases between. The DNA of the CDR3 is TGTGCCTGTCCCCGAGGCGGGTACGGGAATGAGCAGTTCTTC. It codes for CACPRGGYGNEQFF.

The chain employs TRBV5-1 and TRBJ1-1, with D unresolved. From germline, CDR1 is SGHRS and CDR2 YFSETQ. V lost 2 bases to trimming and J lost 4 bases, with 12 bases between them. The CDR3 covers 14 residues. CDR3 sequence: CASSFGELSTEAFF. The CDR3 DNA sequence: TGCGCCAGCAGCTTCGGAGAGTTGAGCACTGAAGCTTTCTTT.

CDR3 in DNA: TGTGCCAGCAGTTGGGGAACAGGGGACGGGGAGCTGTTTTTT. Its protein product is CASSWGTGDGELFF. This rearrangement joins TRBV27 to TRBJ2-2; 7 bases match TRBD1. CDR1 and CDR2 (germline): MNHEY, SMNVEV (reference sequence). With 4 bases clipped from V and 7 bases from J, the junction kept 6 bases outside the gene matches. The CDR3 totals 14 residues.

This chain uses TRBV6-5 with TRBJ1-1; D gene uncertain. Germline assignment: CDR1 MNHEY and CDR2 SVGAGI. V was clipped by 6 bases and J by 3 bases, with 14 bases between them. The CDR3 runs 14 residues. The CDR3 spells CASRWLGEHTEAFF. Here the CDR3 DNA reads TGTGCCAGCAGATGGTTAGGAGAGCACACTGAAGCTTTCTTT.

V gene TRBV6-1 combines with J gene TRBJ2-2; no definite D call. This CDR3 has 15 residues. CDR1 and CDR2 from the germline V gene are MNHNS and SASEGT. Trimming pared 2 bases from V and 6 bases from J, leaving 13 bases between. The DNA for the CDR3 is TGTGCCAGCAGTGAACGTTGGGCAGCCCCCGGGGAGCTGTTTTTT. Amino acid sequence: CASSERWAAPGELFF.

The chain employs TRBV6-5 and TRBJ2-7; 8 bases fit TRBD1. Germline CDR1 reads MNHEY; CDR2 reads SVGAGI. CDR3 length: 16 amino acids. V was clipped by 4 bases and J by 3 bases; unmatched bases: 11. The CDR3 bases are TGTGCCAGCAGTTCGAGCCGGGACAGGCGTATCTACGAGCAGTACTTC. Amino acids: CASSSSRDRRIYEQYF.

The chain employs TRBV4-3 and TRBJ1-2; 8 bases match TRBD1. After removal of 0 bases from V and 2 bases from J, the junction contained 8 bases not matched to a gene. This CDR3 has 17 residues. The V gene's germline CDR1 is LGHNA and CDR2 YSLEER. The CDR3 protein is CASSQDLGTGGNYGYTF. The CDR3 region has the DNA TGCGCCAGCAGCCAAGATCTGGGAACAGGGGGAAACTATGGCTACACCTTC.

The gene calls are TRBV30 and TRBJ2-2, with 10 bases aligning to TRBD1. Germline V gene data show CDR1 as GTSNPN and CDR2 as SVGIG (reference sequence). The CDR3 runs to 12 residues. V shed 5 bases and J 6 bases; nucleotides not matched to a gene: 0. The CDR3 here is CAWGTGAGELFF. DNA for the CDR3: TGTGCCTGGGGGACAGGGGCCGGGGAGCTGTTTTTT.

The chain has TRBV14 and TRBJ1-2; D ambiguous. V lost 0 bases and J lost 7, with 15 bases in between. Germline V CDR1 and CDR2: SGHDN, FVKESK. The length of the CDR3 is 15 residues. The CDR3 spells CASSQDSQRLSGYTF. The CDR3 nucleotides are TGTGCCAGCAGCCAAGATAGTCAGCGCCTCTCTGGCTACACCTTC.

The chain is built from TRBV6-4 and TRBJ2-2; D is undetermined. Trimming stripped 5 bases from V and 2 bases from J, with 6 bases between. CDR3 size: 13 residues. The germline V gene has CDR1 MRHNA and CDR2 SNTAGT. The CDR3 reads CASSTGNTGELFF. Here the CDR3 DNA reads TGTGCCAGCAGTACCGGTAACACCGGGGAGCTGTTTTTT.

The J gene is TRBJ1-2, the V gene TRBV5-1, with D perhaps TRBD1 (5 bases). V gave up 4 bases and J gave up 5 bases, with 12 bases separating them. The CDR3 covers 13 residues. Germline CDR1 is SGHRS and CDR2 is YFSETQ. CDR3 nucleotide sequence: TGCGCCAGCAGCCCCACGACAGATTATGGCTACACCTTC. This codes for CASSPTTDYGYTF. The full variable domain, in which reference TRBV5-1 and TRBJ1-2 provide the parts outside the CDR3, is KAGVTQTPRYLIKTRGQQVTLSCSPISGHRSVSWYQQTPGQGLQFLFEYFSETQRNKGNFPGRFSGRQFSNSRSEMNVSTLELGDSALYLCASSPTTDYGYTFGSGTRLTVV.

The rearrangement links TRBV28 to TRBJ1-2; D possibly corresponds to TRBD1 (5 bases). The length of the CDR3 is 12 residues. The germline CDR1 and CDR2 sequences are MDHEN and SYDVKM. V was shortened by 7 bases and J by 4 bases, with 10 bases between the two germline ends. In nucleotides, the CDR3 is TGTGCCAGCATGGGAGGGACCTATGGCTACACCTTC. Encoded protein: CASMGGTYGYTF.

The genes are TRBV9 and TRBJ2-1, with 8 bases matching TRBD2. The junction had 21 bases not matched to a gene; V was cut back by 4 bases and J by 9 bases. Per germline, CDR1 SGDLS and CDR2 YYNGEE. The CDR3 runs 18 residues. The CDR3 protein is CASSSSSGVGFFVSEQFF. CDR3 in DNA: TGTGCCAGCAGCTCAAGTAGCGGGGTCGGGTTTTTTGTCAGTGAGCAGTTCTTC.

In nucleotides, the CDR3 is TGTGCCAGCAGCGAGGACAGGGTTCACACCGGGGAGCTGTTTTTT. It specifies CASSEDRVHTGELFF. The V call is TRBV11-2, the J call TRBJ2-2; 8 positions agree with TRBD1. The CDR3 has 15 residues. J gave up 3 bases and V 5 bases, and 5 bases lay outside the gene matches. The germline V gene has CDR1 SGHAT and CDR2 FQNNGV.

The chain employs TRBV30 and TRBJ1-1; D is unresolved. The CDR3 is 15 residues long. In germline, CDR1 is GTSNPN, CDR2 SVGIG (reference sequence). V shed 3 bases and J shed 5 bases, with 19 bases lying between them. The CDR3 DNA is TGTGCCTGGAGCCCCATGATGGAGGGATGGACTGAAGCTTTCTTT. Its translation is CAWSPMMEGWTEAFF. Variable domain in full (rest from reference TRBV30 and TRBJ1-1): SQTIHQWPATLVQPVGSPLSLECTVEGTSNPNLYWYRQAAGRGLQLLFYSVGIGQISSEVPQNLSASRPQDRQFILSSKKLLLSDSGFYLCAWSPMMEGWTEAFFGQGTRLTVV.

The chain couples TRBV29-1 to TRBJ1-2, with TRBD1 as a possible D gene (6 bases). Germline CDR1 and CDR2: SQVTM and ANQGSEA. The V end lost 4 bases, the J end lost 4 bases, and 13 bases lay between the germline ends. The CDR3 totals 13 residues. CDR3 loop: CSVGVGRGYGYTF. The CDR3 nucleotides read TGCAGCGTTGGTGTCGGCAGGGGCTATGGCTACACCTTC. Full variable domain (outside the CDR3, taken from reference TRBV29-1 and TRBJ1-2): SAVISQKPSRDICQRGTSLTIQCQVDSQVTMMFWYRQQPGQSLTLIATANQGSEATYESGFVIDKFPISRPNLTFSTLTVSNMSPEDSSIYLCSVGVGRGYGYTFGSGTRLTVV.

This chain links TRBV18 with TRBJ2-7; 9 bases fit TRBD1. The CDR3 is 14 residues long. Germline V lookup: CDR1 KGHSH, CDR2 LQKENI. J was trimmed by 6 bases and V by 6 bases; bases with no gene match: 9. This chain's CDR3 is CASSHGTGTGEQYF. In DNA, the CDR3 is TGTGCCAGCTCGCACGGGACAGGGACCGGCGAGCAGTACTTC.

The chain uses TRBV30 and TRBJ1-3; D possibly corresponds to TRBD1 (6 bases). The CDR3 loop spans 12 amino acids. Germline CDR1 GTSNPN, CDR2 SVGIG (reference sequence). V was clipped by 7 bases and J by 0 bases, with 7 bases between them. CDR3 loop: CASGASGNTIYF. Here the CDR3 DNA reads TGTGCCTCAGGGGCCTCTGGAAACACCATATATTTT.

The rearrangement uses TRBV5-1 and TRBJ2-5; 9 nucleotides agree with TRBD2. Germline CDR1 SGHRS, CDR2 YFSETQ. The CDR3 spans 16 residues. With V trimmed by 6 bases and J by 5 bases, 14 bases remained unmatched. The CDR3, as DNA: TGCGCCAGCACCAAAGACCAGCGGGAGGTCAAGGAGACCCAGTACTTC. It is translated as CASTKDQREVKETQYF.

The V call is TRBV27, the J call TRBJ1-3; D is unclear. CDR3 length equals 14 residues. With 6 bases removed from V and 10 bases from J, the gap between germline ends came to 19 bases. Per the germline V gene, CDR1 is MNHEY and CDR2 is SMNVEV (reference sequence). CDR3 protein: CASSLGLNRGTIYF. Here the CDR3 DNA reads TGTGCCAGCAGCCTCGGGTTGAACCGTGGGACCATATATTTT.

The chain has TRBV19 and TRBJ1-2; D may be TRBD1 (5 bases). The V end was cut by 7 bases, the J end by 10 bases, with 13 bases between. CDR1 is LNHDA and CDR2 is SQIVND in the germline V gene (reference sequence). There are 11 residues in the CDR3. CDR3 sequence reads: CASIQGAFYTF. The DNA of the CDR3 is TGTGCCAGTATCCAAGGGGCTTTCTACACCTTC.

This chain connects TRBV6-4 to TRBJ1-1; 11 bases line up with TRBD1. The J segment lost 5 bases and the V segment lost 8 bases, leaving 4 bases of the junction unmatched. The germline V gene has CDR1 MRHNA and CDR2 SNTAGT. This CDR3 has 13 amino acids. This CDR3 reads CASSRDRGTEAFF. CDR3 bases: TGTGCCAGCTCCCGGGACAGGGGGACTGAAGCTTTCTTT.

The chain recombines TRBV5-1 with TRBJ2-7; tentative D call: TRBD1 (6 bases). CDR1 is SGHRS and CDR2 is YFSETQ in the germline V gene. Trimming took 0 bases from V and 1 from J, leaving 14 bases between them. The CDR3 consists of 16 residues. The CDR3 DNA follows: TGCGCCAGCAGCTTGGTTTCGGGACATCCGTCCTACGAGCAGTACTTC. Amino acid sequence: CASSLVSGHPSYEQYF.

J is TRBJ2-5 and V is TRBV7-9; D remains unclear. Per the germline V gene, CDR1 is SEHNR and CDR2 is FQNEAQ (reference sequence). V gave up 3 bases and J gave up 0 bases, with 5 bases separating them. The CDR3 extends over 13 amino acids. CDR3 in DNA: TGTGCCAGCAGCTTCAATTACCAAGAGACCCAGTACTTC. Protein product: CASSFNYQETQYF.

V and J are TRBV5-1 and TRBJ2-2; no firm D call. The V end was cut by 6 bases, the J end by 7 bases, with 13 bases between. The V gene's germline CDR1 is SGHRS and CDR2 YFSETQ. This CDR3 spans 13 amino acids. The CDR3 sequence: CASTLIRGGELFF. The DNA of the CDR3 is TGCGCCAGCACCCTAATACGCGGCGGGGAGCTGTTTTTT.

V usage is TRBV27 and J usage is TRBJ2-1; tentative D call: TRBD1 (5 bases). The CDR3 runs 11 residues. CDR1 and CDR2 (germline): MNHEY, SMNVEV (reference sequence). Trimming shortened V by 5 bases and J by 10 bases, and 9 bases separated the two germline ends. The chain's CDR3 is CASSQTDEQFF. Here the CDR3 DNA reads TGTGCCAGCAGTCAGACAGACGAGCAGTTCTTC.

The rearrangement links TRBV5-1 to TRBJ1-1; D is perhaps TRBD1 (6 bases). The CDR3 totals 14 residues. Looked up from germline, CDR1 is SGHRS and CDR2 is YFSETQ. V was cut by 0 bases and J by 4 bases, with 10 bases left in between. CDR3 bases: TGCGCCAGCAGCTTGGCCATAGGGGGCACTGAAGCTTTCTTT. Its protein is CASSLAIGGTEAFF.

This chain joins TRBV4-1 and TRBJ1-1; D remains unclear. The CDR3 loop spans 13 amino acids. The germline gives CDR1 MGHRA, CDR2 YSYEKL. The ends were cut back, 0 bases at V and 5 bases at J, with 7 bases in the middle. CDR3 bases: TGCGCCAGCAGCCAAGACGGAGGGACTGAAGCTTTCTTT. Its protein is CASSQDGGTEAFF.

V and J are TRBV27 and TRBJ2-7, with 13 nucleotides matching TRBD2. After removal of 5 bases from V and 4 bases from J, the junction contained 2 bases not matched to a gene. Germline lookup yields CDR1 MNHEY and CDR2 SMNVEV (reference sequence). CDR3 length equals 14 residues. Here the CDR3 DNA reads TGTGCCAGCAGTCAACTAGCGGGAGGGTACGAGCAGTACTTC. It codes for CASSQLAGGYEQYF.

The chain carries TRBV28 and TRBJ2-3; 7 bases are a match to TRBD2. The CDR3 totals 15 residues. Germline CDR1 reads MDHEN; CDR2 reads SYDVKM. V was pared by 6 bases and J by 6 bases, with 12 bases of the junction left unmatched. The CDR3: CASSLEGGGKDTQYF. In DNA, the CDR3 is TGTGCCAGCAGCCTTGAGGGCGGGGGTAAGGATACGCAGTATTTT.

The J gene is TRBJ2-6, the V gene TRBV28; no clear D gene. V was clipped by 5 bases and J by 0 bases, with 11 bases between them. The CDR3 runs to 16 residues. The germline V gene has CDR1 MDHEN and CDR2 SYDVKM. Here the CDR3 reads CASSPPLASGANVLTF. The CDR3 nucleotides read TGTGCCAGCAGTCCGCCGTTAGCCTCTGGGGCCAACGTCCTGACTTTC.